Shown below are 26 T cell receptor beta chains from a single sample sequenced in a study of CD8 T cells in Susac syndrome. A quantity of about 0.5 to 1 ug RNA underwent reverse transcription using random hexamers. TCRdb reprocessed the immunoSEQ multiplex PCR reads with MiXCR, giving one entry per CDR3 protein. The sample has a few hundred thousand distinct CDR3 sequences, about 94% seen once. The sequenced material came from CD4+ T cells from PBMCs. These receptors came from a human donor with Susac syndrome.

The chain is built from TRBV20-1 and TRBJ1-1, with a weak D call TRBD1 (5 bases). CDR3 length: 13 amino acids. V lost 7 bases, J lost 1 base, and 13 bases lay in between. The germline gives CDR1 DFQATT, CDR2 SNEGSKA (reference sequence). The CDR3 bases are TGCAGTGGTGACGGGGCAGGGAACACTGAAGCTTTCTTT. Translation: CSGDGAGNTEAFF.

Here the CDR3 DNA reads TGTGCCAGCAGTCGGACAGGGACTGGCTACACCTTC. Translation: CASSRTGTGYTF. The rearrangement joins TRBV6-2 or TRBV6-3 to TRBJ1-2, with TRBD1 matching 8 bases. With V trimmed by 5 bases and J by 7 bases, 3 bases remained unmatched. This CDR3 has 12 amino acids. In germline, CDR1 is MNHEY, CDR2 SVGEGT.

The chain recombines TRBV29-1 with TRBJ2-2; TRBD1 matches at 9 bases. The germline CDR1 and CDR2 sequences are SQVTM and ANQGSEA. After removal of 7 bases from V and 5 bases from J, the junction contained 5 bases not matched to a gene. CDR3 length equals 13 residues. CDR3 region: CSAGTGTTGELFF. DNA of the CDR3: TGCAGCGCCGGGACAGGGACGACCGGGGAGCTGTTTTTT.

The gene calls are TRBV5-1 and TRBJ2-5; D perhaps matches TRBD2 (5 bases). Germline V lookup: CDR1 SGHRS, CDR2 YFSETQ. The CDR3 is 14 residues long. Trimming pared 1 base from V and 1 base from J, leaving 8 bases between. The DNA for the CDR3 is TGCGCCAGCAGCTTGAGGGAGCTCCAAGAGACCCAGTACTTC. This translates into CASSLRELQETQYF.

The chain links TRBV5-1 to TRBJ2-7; 8 bases map to TRBD1. Germline trimming cut 0 bases from V and 5 bases from J; bases unmatched to any gene: 7. In germline, CDR1 is SGHRS, CDR2 YFSETQ. The CDR3 covers 15 residues. The CDR3 sequence is CASSLAGQGLDEQYF. The DNA for the CDR3 is TGCGCCAGCAGCTTGGCTGGACAGGGTTTGGACGAGCAGTACTTC.

The V gene is TRBV4-2, the J gene TRBJ1-1, with a possible D match to TRBD1 (6 bases). CDR3 length equals 16 residues. The germline V gene has CDR1 LGHNA and CDR2 YNFKEQ. V gave up 0 bases and J gave up 4 bases, with 15 bases separating them. CDR3 sequence: CASSQDGGGVTTEAFF. The CDR3, as DNA: TGTGCCAGCAGCCAAGATGGAGGGGGGGTGACCACTGAAGCTTTCTTT.

This chain joins TRBV4-3 and TRBJ2-7, with a tentative D call TRBD1 (6 bases). Germline-derived CDR1 and CDR2 are LGHNA and YSLEER. The CDR3 length is 15 residues. V was pared by 4 bases and J by 2 bases, with 15 bases between. In nucleotides, the CDR3 is TGCGCCAGCAGCCGCGGACAGCAAAGGACCTACGAGCAGTACTTC. Its protein product is CASSRGQQRTYEQYF.

V gene TRBV20-1 combines with J gene TRBJ2-7; a possible D gene is TRBD1 (8 bases). The CDR3 is made up of 14 amino acids. V lost 6 bases to trimming and J lost 3 bases, with 18 bases between them. The germline CDR1 and CDR2 sequences are DFQATT and SNEGSKA (reference sequence). CDR3 coding DNA: TGCAGTGCCCCGGACAGGGAGGGTATCTACGAGCAGTACTTC. Translation gives CSAPDREGIYEQYF.

The rearrangement links TRBV2 to TRBJ2-1; the match to TRBD2 covers 10 bases. The V gene end was trimmed by 3 bases and the J gene end by 9 bases; junction bases not matched to a gene: 5. Looked up from germline, CDR1 is SNHLY and CDR2 is FYNNEI. CDR3 length: 14 residues. The CDR3 sequence is CASSDGTSVGEQFF. The DNA for the CDR3 is TGTGCCAGCAGTGACGGGACTAGCGTCGGTGAGCAGTTCTTC.

CDR3 sequence reads: CASSSLFSGTGVNIQYF. CDR3 nucleotides: TGTGCCAGCAGCTCCCTTTTTTCCGGGACAGGGGTCAACATTCAGTACTTC. The chain recombines TRBV5-6 with TRBJ2-4; 10 bases are a match to TRBD1. The germline V gene encodes CDR1 SGHDT and CDR2 YYEEEE. Germline trimming cut 3 bases from V and 7 bases from J; bases unmatched to any gene: 13. The CDR3 has 17 amino acids.

A single count supports this clonotype. V gene TRBV30 combines with J gene TRBJ1-4; 9 nucleotides align to TRBD1. This CDR3 region has 17 residues. Germline assignment: CDR1 GTSNPN and CDR2 SVGIG (reference sequence). V gave up 0 bases and J gave up 2 bases; unmatched junction bases: 7. CDR3 DNA: TGTGCCTGGAGTGTCGGGACAGGGCCGATTACTAATGAAAAACTGTTTTTT. Protein: CAWSVGTGPITNEKLFF. The whole variable domain, filled in from reference TRBV30 and TRBJ1-4, reads SQTIHQWPATLVQPVGSPLSLECTVEGTSNPNLYWYRQAAGRGLQLLFYSVGIGQISSEVPQNLSASRPQDRQFILSSKKLLLSDSGFYLCAWSVGTGPITNEKLFFGSGTQLSVL.

The J gene is TRBJ1-1, the V gene TRBV7-8; tentatively, D is TRBD1 (5 bases). CDR1 and CDR2 (germline): SGHVS, FQNEAQ. This CDR3 is built from 15 residues. Trimming left V 1 base short and J 1 base short, with 10 bases between. The CDR3 loop is CASSLDPGWNTEAFF. The CDR3 region has the DNA TGTGCCAGCAGCTTAGATCCAGGGTGGAACACTGAAGCTTTCTTT.

This clonotype was observed a single time. The V call is TRBV6-5, the J call TRBJ2-3; tentatively, D is TRBD1 or TRBD2 (5 bases each). This CDR3 has 17 amino acids. V shed 0 bases and J shed 1 base, with 14 bases lying between them. Germline CDR1 and CDR2: MNHEY and SVGAGI. The CDR3 protein is CASSYSGEPGGTDTQYF. The CDR3 nucleotides are TGTGCCAGCAGTTACTCAGGGGAGCCCGGCGGCACAGATACGCAGTATTTT.

V and J are TRBV6-5 and TRBJ2-7, with TRBD1 identical over 7 bases. The CDR3 sequence is 14 residues long. Germline V CDR1 and CDR2: MNHEY, SVGAGI. With 6 bases clipped from V and 2 bases from J, the junction kept 7 bases outside the gene matches. In DNA form, the CDR3 reads TGTGCCAGCAGACCCCGGGACAGCGCCTACGAGCAGTACTTC. Translation gives CASRPRDSAYEQYF.

V is TRBV4-3 and J is TRBJ1-6, with D hard to call. There are 15 residues in the CDR3. CDR1 LGHNA and CDR2 YSLEER come from the germline V gene. The V end was cut by 2 bases, the J end by 11 bases, with 16 bases between. The DNA for the CDR3 is TGCGCCAGCAGCCAACATCTGGATCGGGAAGCACCCCTCCACTTT. As protein: CASSQHLDREAPLHF.

The count of this clonotype is one. The chain couples TRBV7-9 to TRBJ1-6; perhaps TRBD1 as D (5 bases). Deletions cut 0 bases from V and 9 bases from J, with 15 bases between. Germline CDR1 SEHNR, CDR2 FQNEAQ (reference sequence). There are 16 residues in the CDR3. CDR3 amino acids: CASSLAGPPRGSPLHF. The CDR3 DNA is TGTGCCAGCAGCTTAGCTGGACCTCCTAGGGGTTCACCCCTCCACTTT.

J is TRBJ1-1 and V is TRBV6-5; perhaps TRBD1 as D (5 bases). The CDR3 contains 14 residues. Germline assignment: CDR1 MNHEY and CDR2 SVGAGI. V was shortened by 6 bases and J by 3 bases, with 14 bases between the two germline ends. The CDR3 loop is CASRRQLGDTEAFF. CDR3 nucleotides: TGTGCCAGCAGACGACAGCTTGGGGACACTGAAGCTTTCTTT.

The V gene is TRBV5-6, the J gene TRBJ1-1; D remains unclear. V was pared by 1 base and J by 5 bases, with 12 bases between. The CDR3 covers 14 residues. Germline lookup yields CDR1 SGHDT and CDR2 YYEEEE. CDR3 amino acids: CASSLITGRTEAFF. The CDR3 DNA is TGTGCCAGCAGCTTGATCACGGGGAGGACTGAAGCTTTCTTT.

The chain joins TRBV27 to TRBJ2-2, with D unresolved. Germline CDR1 is MNHEY and CDR2 is SMNVEV (reference sequence). The CDR3 runs 12 residues. With 3 bases removed from V and 6 bases from J, the gap between germline ends came to 5 bases. In DNA form, the CDR3 reads TGTGCCAGCAGTTTGGGCCCCGGGGAGCTGTTTTTT. Translated: CASSLGPGELFF.

The V and J genes are TRBV24-1 and TRBJ2-2; weak D call: TRBD2 (7 bases). The V gene lost 6 bases and the J gene lost 3 bases, with 10 bases spanning the gap. The CDR3 loop spans 14 amino acids. Germline-derived CDR1 and CDR2 are KGHDR and SFDVKD. In nucleotides, the CDR3 is TGTGCCACCAGTAGGGGGGGAGACACCGGGGAGCTGTTTTTT. It is translated as CATSRGGDTGELFF.

This clonotype was seen just once. The chain couples TRBV3-1 to TRBJ2-3, with D tentatively TRBD1 (7 bases). The CDR3 is 18 residues long. Germline lookup yields CDR1 LGHDT and CDR2 YNNKEL (reference sequence). V was pared by 3 bases and J by 2 bases, with 21 bases between. CDR3 loop: CASSHPRTGGAATDTQYF. CDR3 coding DNA: TGTGCCAGCAGCCATCCCCGGACAGGAGGGGCCGCCACAGATACGCAGTATTTT.

The chain recombines TRBV12-3 or TRBV12-4 with TRBJ1-2, with D perhaps TRBD1 (5 bases). The CDR3 totals 13 residues. Deletions cut 10 bases from V and 4 bases from J, with 16 bases between. This CDR3 reads CAIRRRDPYGYTF. As DNA, the CDR3 is TGTGCCATCAGAAGGAGGGACCCCTATGGCTACACCTTC.

The chain recombines TRBV7-9 with TRBJ2-3; D call uncertain. CDR3 size: 15 residues. Germline V gives CDR1 SEHNR, CDR2 FQNEAQ (reference sequence). V lost 2 bases, J lost 0 bases, and 9 bases lay in between. CDR3 in amino acids: CASSLFSESTDTQYF. The CDR3 DNA reads as TGTGCCAGCAGCTTATTTTCTGAGAGCACAGATACGCAGTATTTT.

The chain uses TRBV28 and TRBJ1-4; 7 nucleotides agree with TRBD1. This CDR3 has 15 amino acids. Germline V CDR1 and CDR2: MDHEN, SYDVKM. V lost 5 bases to trimming and J lost 7 bases; unmatched junction nucleotides: 10. CDR3 bases: TGTGCCAGCAGTAACTACGGAGGGGGCGGTGAAAAACTGTTTTTT. It is translated as CASSNYGGGGEKLFF. Together with reference TRBV28 and TRBJ1-4, the CDR3 gives the full variable domain: DVKVTQSSRYLVKRTGEKVFLECVQDMDHENMFWYRQDPGLGLRLIYFSYDVKMKEKGDIPEGYSVSREKKERFSLILESASTNQTSMYLCASSNYGGGGEKLFFGSGTQLSVL.

The V call is TRBV29-1, the J call TRBJ1-1; 7 bases match TRBD1. Germline CDR1 reads SQVTM; CDR2 reads ANQGSEA. This CDR3 contains 13 residues. The junction had 10 bases not matched to a gene; V was cut back by 6 bases and J by 6 bases. The CDR3 region has the DNA TGCAGCGTGACAGGGACCTTAGGAGCTGAAGCTTTCTTT. Translation: CSVTGTLGAEAFF.

CDR3 sequence: CATSDAQETQYF. CDR3 bases: TGTGCCACCAGTGATGCCCAAGAGACCCAGTACTTC. The chain carries TRBV24-1 and TRBJ2-5; no reliable D call. The CDR3 loop spans 12 amino acids. The V gene lost 3 bases and the J gene lost 1 base, with 2 bases spanning the gap. CDR1 and CDR2 from the germline V gene are KGHDR and SFDVKD.